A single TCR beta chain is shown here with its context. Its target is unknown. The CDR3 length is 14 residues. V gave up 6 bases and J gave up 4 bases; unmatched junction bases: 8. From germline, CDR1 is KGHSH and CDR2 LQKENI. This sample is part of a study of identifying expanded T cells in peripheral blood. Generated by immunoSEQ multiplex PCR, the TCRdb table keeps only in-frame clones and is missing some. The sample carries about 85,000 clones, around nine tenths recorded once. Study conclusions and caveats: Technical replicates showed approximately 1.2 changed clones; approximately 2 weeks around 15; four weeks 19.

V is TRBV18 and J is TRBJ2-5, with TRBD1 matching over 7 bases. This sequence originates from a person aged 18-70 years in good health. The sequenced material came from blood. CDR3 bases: TGTGCCAGCTCCCACCGGACAGGAAGAGAGACCCAGTACTTC. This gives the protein CASSHRTGRETQYF. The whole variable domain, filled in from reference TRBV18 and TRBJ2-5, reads NAGVMQNPRHLVRRRGQEARLRCSPMKGHSHVYWYRQLPEEGLKFMVYLQKENIIDESGMPKERFSAEFPKEGPSILRIQQVVRGDSAAYFCASSHRTGRETQYFGPGTRLLVL.